Listed below are T cell receptor beta chains from one sample, sequenced in a study of cytomegalovirus exposure and HLA in healthy donors. The protocol was immunoSEQ multiplex PCR, while the TCRdb copy is restricted to in-frame clones and leaves out a portion. The table lists about 130,000 clones, around three quarters of them singletons. The specimen sequenced was PBMCs. These receptors came from a female donor in good health and CMV-seronegative. The conserved cysteine and the conserved F or W are not part of the CDR3 here.

J,V,CDR3
TRBJ2-1,TRBV4-3,ASSPLGAGADREQF
TRBJ1-2,TRBV11-2,AVRAPNNYGYT
TRBJ2-3,TRBV7-6,ASSLFPSGATDTQY
TRBJ2-5,TRBV5-5,ASSLVQGGVETQY
TRBJ2-1,TRBV5-4,ASSLVSFAGINNEQF
TRBJ1-2,TRBV27,ASSLLQGGDYGYT
TRBJ2-7,TRBV28,ASFYFLAGYEQY
TRBJ2-1,TRBV5-1,ASSLMRALASGNEQF
TRBJ1-3,TRBV25-1,ASSATGPSGNTIY
TRBJ1-5,TRBV28,ASSLDRVGNQPQH
TRBJ1-1,TRBV30,AWSSKWEGMNTEAF
TRBJ2-3,TRBV4-1,ASSHPWGRGGQDTQY
TRBJ2-6,TRBV28,ASGPGQGRSGANVLT
TRBJ1-2,TRBV27,ASSAGTGGANGYT
TRBJ2-1,TRBV25-1,ASSEPSGAPVLEQF
TRBJ2-7,TRBV7-8,ASSSDSLYEQY
TRBJ2-1,TRBV9,ASDLGLAGVGEQF
TRBJ2-3,TRBV5-4,ASSPSIRRGDPDTQY
TRBJ2-5,TRBV6-4,ASSVEFGRTQY
TRBJ1-6,TRBV6-5,ASRPGQGNNSPLH
TRBJ1-6,TRBV6-1,ASSGQPGGNSPLH
TRBJ2-2,TRBV30,AWTRGTGELF
TRBJ2-1,TRBV18,ASQVGGMAHNEQF
TRBJ1-2,TRBV28,ASQTGANYGYT
TRBJ2-7,TRBV7-3,ASSPLPAGTGEQY
TRBJ2-7,TRBV6-1,ASTSGTAEQY
TRBJ1-6,TRBV23-1,ASSRGSPLH
TRBJ2-4,TRBV7-9,ASSLGVTGDIQY
TRBJ1-1,TRBV30,AWSVGTLVEAF
TRBJ2-1,TRBV7-9,ASNLLDNEQF
TRBJ2-5,TRBV7-3,ASSLGSGSGAETQY
TRBJ1-3,TRBV10-3,AISGQVDTIY
.,TRBV11-2,ASSSWDSYEQY
TRBJ1-4,TRBV4-2,ASSQASQATNEKLF
TRBJ1-6,TRBV30,AWSVQIQGNSPLH
TRBJ1-2,TRBV6-1,ASSDSYGYT
TRBJ1-2,TRBV4-1,ASSQETGTNYGYT
TRBJ2-1,TRBV10-3,AISDSGDYNEQF
TRBJ1-5,TRBV18,ASSPTGQGVRQPQH
TRBJ2-7,TRBV18,ASSPGDRAYEQY
TRBJ2-6,TRBV4-2,ASSLGSVSGANVLT
TRBJ2-2,TRBV10-3,AISVVQAQNTGELF
TRBJ2-2,TRBV5-1,ASSLSVGRAFPGELF
TRBJ1-2,TRBV5-5,ASSPDRGRGYGYT
TRBJ2-2,TRBV7-9,ASSFRTGNGIWELF
TRBJ2-2,TRBV10-3,AISESGQGATGELF
TRBJ2-7,TRBV19,ASSIDRGAYEQY
TRBJ1-1,TRBV19,ASTSLGVRFGEAF
TRBJ1-5,TRBV6-1,ASSEVGVSNQPQH
TRBJ1-1,TRBV11-2,ASSLVRTEAF
TRBJ2-7,TRBV10-3,AISESPASGNYEQY
TRBJ2-7,TRBV5-4,ASSLAGSYEQY
TRBJ2-3,TRBV5-1,ASSLLREPTDTQY
TRBJ2-7,TRBV27,ASSLRLAGGTYPYEQY